Listed below are T cell receptor beta chains from one sample, sequenced in a study of neoadjuvant anti-PD-1 for oral cavity cancer. Sequenced by immunoSEQ multiplex PCR; TCRdb stores in-frame clones only, minus some. The profile shows approximately 68,000 clones, roughly nine tenths of them singletons. The sample here was PBMCs, taken after nivolumab (anti-PD-1) treatment. The receptor set was obtained from a person between 35 and 79 years old with oral cavity squamous cell carcinoma. Both conserved end residues are part of each CDR3. D genes are given only for firm matches. A clone size is listed for some rows: how often the clone was seen (once, few, many), or a class if it is expanded.

J gene | D gene | clone size | CDR3 length | V gene | CDR3 DNA | CDR3 protein
TRBJ2-7 | NA | NA | 14 | TRBV30 | TGTGCCTGGAGTGCAGCGGAGCCCCCCTACGAGCAGTACTTC | CAWSAAEPPYEQYF
TRBJ2-3 | NA | NA | 17 | TRBV11-2 | TGTGCCAGCAGCTTCCTTGCGTCACGGGTTAGCACAGATACGCAGTATTTT | CASSFLASRVSTDTQYF
TRBJ2-5 | TRBD2 | once | 14 | TRBV30 | TGTGCCTGGACGCGCGGGGGGTCACAAGAGACCCAGTACTTC | CAWTRGGSQETQYF
TRBJ1-1 | NA | NA | 12 | TRBV7-9 | TGTGCCAGCAGCTTAGATTCGGCTGAGGCTTTCTTT | CASSLDSAEAFF
TRBJ2-3 | NA | NA | 12 | TRBV27 | TGTGCCAGCAGTTTACCGACAGATACGCAGTATTTT | CASSLPTDTQYF
TRBJ2-3 | NA | NA | 16 | TRBV6-1 | TGTGCCAGCAGTGCTTCTAGGACTACTAGCACAGATACGCAGTATTTT | CASSASRTTSTDTQYF
TRBJ1-4 | NA | NA | 14 | TRBV28 | TGTGCCAGCAGTTTAGACAGGCGTAATGAAAAACTGTTTTTT | CASSLDRRNEKLFF
TRBJ2-3 | TRBD2 | NA | 17 | TRBV4-2 | TGTGCCAGCAGCCAAGAGGTACTAGCGGGAAGCACAGATACGCAGTATTTT | CASSQEVLAGSTDTQYF
TRBJ1-1 | NA | few | 13 | TRBV10-2 | TGCGCCAGCAGCAAGAACATGAACACTGAAGCTTTCTTT | CASSKNMNTEAFF
TRBJ2-1 | NA | NA | 15 | TRBV27 | TGTGCCAGCAGTTCCGGGACTCGACCCTACAATGAGCAGTTCTTC | CASSSGTRPYNEQFF
TRBJ2-3 | NA | NA | 12 | TRBV6-6 | TGTGCCAGCAGTTACGGTACGGATACGCAGTATTTT | CASSYGTDTQYF
TRBJ1-4 | TRBD1 | NA | 15 | TRBV5-6 | TGTGCCAGCAGCTGGAGGACAGGGCCTAATGAAAAACTGTTTTTT | CASSWRTGPNEKLFF
TRBJ1-5 | NA | NA | 15 | TRBV19 | TGTGCCAGTAGTATAGTGGGGGGCGTCGGCCAGCCCCAGCATTTT | CASSIVGGVGQPQHF
TRBJ2-2 | NA | NA | 14 | TRBV11-3 | TGTGCCAGCAGCTTAAACAGGGCCTCCGGGGAGCTGTTTTTT | CASSLNRASGELFF
TRBJ2-7 | NA | NA | 12 | TRBV27 | TGTGCCAGCGGGAAGGTTATGGGAGAGCAGTACTTC | CASGKVMGEQYF
TRBJ2-1 | TRBD2 | NA | 17 | TRBV5-4 | TGTGCCAGCAGCCCGGGCGCTGGAGCGGGGGTTGTTAATGAGCAGTTCTTC | CASSPGAGAGVVNEQFF
TRBJ2-5 | NA | NA | 14 | TRBV7-3 | TGTGCCAGCAGCTTAAACGGACAGCGTGAGACCCAGTACTTC | CASSLNGQRETQYF
TRBJ1-1 | NA | NA | 13 | TRBV19 | TGTGCCAGTAGCCTAAAACGTAGCACTGAAGCTTTCTTT | CASSLKRSTEAFF
TRBJ1-5 | NA | few | 13 | TRBV2 | TGTGCCAGCAGTACGTATGGCAATCAGCCCCAGCATTTT | CASSTYGNQPQHF
TRBJ2-3 | NA | NA | 16 | TRBV29-1 | TGCAGCGTTGAAGAAATAGAACAGAGACTCACAGATACGCAGTATTTT | CSVEEIEQRLTDTQYF
TRBJ1-1 | NA | NA | 14 | TRBV10-3 | TGTGCCATCAGTGAGCCCCGGACAGCCCCCCGAGCTTTCTTT | CAISEPRTAPRAFF
TRBJ2-7 | NA | NA | 14 | TRBV6-1 | TGTGCCAGCGGAGGCAGAACGAGCTCCTACGAGCAGTACTTC | CASGGRTSSYEQYF
TRBJ1-1 | NA | NA | 13 | TRBV9 | TGTGCCAGCAGCGCTCAGCCGAACACTGAAGCTTTCTTT | CASSAQPNTEAFF
TRBJ2-1 | TRBD2 | NA | 17 | TRBV30 | TGTGCCTGGAGTGTACTAGGGCTAGCGGGGGGGCTCAATGAGCAGTTCTTC | CAWSVLGLAGGLNEQFF
TRBJ2-1 | TRBD2 | NA | 14 | TRBV29-1 | TGCAGCGTCGAAAGCGGGGTTGGGTGGAATGAGCAGTTCTTC | CSVESGVGWNEQFF
TRBJ2-4 | NA | NA | 18 | TRBV19 | TGTGCCAGTAGTATAGCCGTGCCCACTAAACTAGCCAAAAACATTCAGTACTTC | CASSIAVPTKLAKNIQYF
TRBJ2-7 | NA | NA | 11 | TRBV20-1 | TGCAGTGCTCCGGACTCCTACGAGCAGTACTTC | CSAPDSYEQYF
TRBJ1-1 | NA | NA | 17 | TRBV18 | TGTGCCAGCTCATCCAGCCGCGTACAGGGTGGGAACACTGAAGCTTTCTTT | CASSSSRVQGGNTEAFF
TRBJ2-1 | TRBD1 | NA | 15 | TRBV10-2 | TGCGCCAGCAGTGAAGGACAGGTGCCCTACAATGAGCAGTTCTTC | CASSEGQVPYNEQFF
TRBJ1-2 | NA | few | 13 | TRBV9 | TGTGCCAGCAGCGCGTCTCGGACAGATGGCTACACCTTC | CASSASRTDGYTF
TRBJ1-2 | NA | NA | 15 | TRBV9 | TGTGCCAGCAGCTCCTTTCAATCGGGGTCCTATGGCTACACCTTC | CASSSFQSGSYGYTF
TRBJ2-7 | NA | NA | 9 | TRBV12-2 | TGTGCAAGTGAGGACGAGCAGTACTTC | CASEDEQYF
TRBJ1-3 | NA | NA | 15 | TRBV5-4 | TGTGCCAGCAGCTTCGAGGGACACGCTGGAAACACCATATATTTT | CASSFEGHAGNTIYF
TRBJ1-2 | NA | NA | 12 | TRBV28 | TGTGCCAGCAGTTGGTACAACTATGGCTACACCTTC | CASSWYNYGYTF
TRBJ1-5 | NA | NA | 14 | TRBV19 | TGTGCCAGTATCGCGGGGCCTAGCAATCAGCCCCAGCATTTT | CASIAGPSNQPQHF
TRBJ2-7 | NA | NA | 12 | TRBV5-4 | TGTGCCAGCAGCTTGGTGGACACCGAGCAGTACTTC | CASSLVDTEQYF
TRBJ1-1 | NA | NA | 14 | TRBV7-2 | TGTGCCAGCAGCTTAGCCACAGGGAACACTGAAGCTTTCTTT | CASSLATGNTEAFF
TRBJ1-3 | NA | NA | 15 | TRBV5-1 | TGCGCCAGCAGCTCGGACCCTTACTCTGGAAACACCATATATTTT | CASSSDPYSGNTIYF
TRBJ2-2 | TRBD1 | NA | 14 | TRBV7-6 | TGTGCCAGCAGCGTGGACAGGGACACCGGGGAGCTGTTTTTT | CASSVDRDTGELFF
TRBJ2-7 | TRBD2 | once | 16 | TRBV7-2 | TGTGCCAGCAGCTTAGCGGGGACTAGGCTATCCTACGAGCAGTACTTC | CASSLAGTRLSYEQYF
TRBJ2-7 | NA | NA | 15 | TRBV15 | TGTGCCACCAGCAGGGGACTCTTGCGACCCTACGAGCAGTACTTC | CATSRGLLRPYEQYF
TRBJ1-2 | NA | NA | 13 | TRBV7-2 | TGTGCCAGCAGCTTTAGACAGGACTATGGCTACACCTTC | CASSFRQDYGYTF
TRBJ2-1 | TRBD2 | NA | 17 | TRBV7-9 | TGTGCCAGCAGCTTAGGAGCTAGCGGGAGTGGCTACAATGAGCAGTTCTTC | CASSLGASGSGYNEQFF
TRBJ1-4 | NA | NA | 13 | TRBV29-1 | TGCAGCGTTGGAGGGGATGCTAATGAAAAACTGTTTTTT | CSVGGDANEKLFF
TRBJ2-3 | TRBD2 | NA | 14 | TRBV18 | TGTGCCAGCGAGGGGACTAGCGGCACAGATACGCAGTATTTT | CASEGTSGTDTQYF
TRBJ2-5 | TRBD2 | NA | 14 | TRBV10-3 | TGTGCCATCAGTTCGACTAGCGGGATTGAGACCCAGTACTTC | CAISSTSGIETQYF
TRBJ1-1 | NA | NA | 15 | TRBV29-1 | TGCAGCGTTGAGCGATACCGGGACACGAACACTGAAGCTTTCTTT | CSVERYRDTNTEAFF